Detailed here is one T cell receptor (beta chain). Its specificity is unknown. This entry is derived from a study of monozygotic twins with inflammatory bowel disease. Study outcomes and limitations: Telling different T cell subtypes apart from each other was not possible. Evidence did not back any single strong signal or clonotype linked to IBD. On the inverse Simpson index, IBD patients scored lower for TCRbeta diversity than healthy co-twins.

For every TCR library, about 3,400 ng of total RNA was used. Reanalyzing the 5' RACE reads, TCRdb keeps one entry per CDR3 protein, without DNA. The sample has some 450,000 distinct CDR3 sequences. This sequence originates from a human donor with ulcerative colitis or Crohn's disease, or a healthy co-twin of an affected twin (not recorded which). The sequenced sample consisted of blood.

The CDR3 protein is CASSHSTDTQYF. This chain links TRBV18 with TRBJ2-3. CDR1 is KGHSH and CDR2 is LQKENI in the germline V gene. This CDR3 spans 12 amino acids.